This T cell receptor (beta chain) was identified during a study of blood T cells in healthy people across ages. Across the whole study: Researchers report that template switching captured about one barcoded beta molecule per two T cells.

The authors ran a second PCR of 7 to 11 cycles using a sample-barcoded 5' primer and a J-beta primer mix. TCRdb fed the 5' RACE reads into MiXCR, producing one record per CDR3 protein. This table holds about 1,800,000 distinct CDR3 sequences, approximately 30% found once. This clonotype was recorded only once. Its antigen is not identified. Extraction yielded at least 6 micrograms of total RNA per sample. Study results and limitations: For the donors, CMV status was unknown and possibly confounded expanded clonotype changes.

CDR3 length: 12 amino acids. Per the germline V gene, CDR1 is MNHNS and CDR2 is SASEGT. V gave up 3 bases and J gave up 6 bases, with 9 bases separating them. The chain employs TRBV6-1 and TRBJ2-7; maybe TRBD1 (5 bases). Sequencing was performed on blood. This sequence originates from a woman aged 25 to 45 in good health. The CDR3 DNA follows: TGTGCCAGCAGTGAGCGTAGGGGCGAGCAGTACTTC. This gives the protein CASSERRGEQYF.